Listed below are T cell receptor beta chains from one sample, sequenced in a study of post-analysis software for immune sequencing data. One entry per CDR3 protein results from TCRdb running MiXCR on the PCR reads. Of about 460,000 distinct CDR3 sequences detected, approximately 46% appear once; the ten largest clones hold about 12%. The sample comprised blood. These receptors came from a girl under 18 with multiple sclerosis. Each CDR3 is given with its conserved first and last residue. A D gene is named only where the DNA matches it firmly. Clone size is shown for a subset of rows, as once, few, many or a class of expanded clone.

-,TRBV29-1,TRBJ2-2,-,TGCAGCGTTGACCGGGCTGCGAACACCGGGGAGCTGTTTTTT,CSVDRAANTGELFF
-,TRBV4-3,TRBJ1-2,-,TGCGCCAGCAGCGAAGGGGCTAACTATGGCTACACCTTC,CASSEGANYGYTF
-,TRBV10-3,TRBJ2-4,-,TGTGCCATCAGTGAAAGGTCGGCAGGGAAAAACATTCAGTACTTC,CAISERSAGKNIQYF
-,TRBV12-3/TRBV12-4,TRBJ2-7,-,TGTGCCAGCAGTTTACAACAGAAAACCTACGAGCAGTACTTC,CASSLQQKTYEQYF
-,TRBV28,TRBJ2-7,-,TGTGCCAGCAGTCCTAACGCCTGGAGGACTGACGACTACGAGCAGTACTTC,CASSPNAWRTDDYEQYF
-,TRBV6-5,TRBJ1-2,-,TGTGCCAGCACCAAGGGACGGGGCGTGAATGGCTACACCTTC,CASTKGRGVNGYTF
TRBD2,TRBV10-3,TRBJ2-2,-,TGTGCCATCAGTGAGCGGGTAGCGGGGGTGGACACCGGGGAGCTGTTTTTT,CAISERVAGVDTGELFF
-,TRBV28,TRBJ1-2,few,TGTGCCAGCAGTGCCTCGGGGAAGGTGGACTATGGCTACACCTTC,CASSASGKVDYGYTF
-,TRBV20-1,TRBJ2-1,-,TGCAGTGCTAGACGGCTAGCGATTGGAGATGAGCAGTTCTTC,CSARRLAIGDEQFF
TRBD2,TRBV7-2,TRBJ2-7,-,TGTGCCAGCAGCTTAGTCAATAGCGGGAGTCCCGAGCAGTACTTC,CASSLVNSGSPEQYF
-,TRBV9,TRBJ1-5,-,TGTGCCAGCAGCTGGGGGGGAGGCAATCAGCCCCAGCATTTT,CASSWGGGNQPQHF
TRBD2,TRBV7-3,TRBJ2-1,few,TGTGCCAGCAGCCCTAGCGGGAGTGGCTCCTACAATGAGCAGTTCTTC,CASSPSGSGSYNEQFF
-,TRBV7-2,TRBJ2-7,few,TGTGCCAGCAGCTTGCCCTTAGGAGCGGCCAGCTCCTACGAGCAGTACTTC,CASSLPLGAASSYEQYF
-,TRBV5-1,TRBJ2-7,many,TGCGCCAGCAGCTTGGAGGGGCTACCGACTGGCGAGCAGTACTTC,CASSLEGLPTGEQYF
TRBD1,TRBV9,TRBJ2-7,-,TGTGCCAGCAGCATCGGACAGGGGGCGGACGAGCAGTACTTC,CASSIGQGADEQYF
TRBD2,TRBV10-3,TRBJ2-1,few,TGTGCCATCAGTGAAAGAGGAGCGGGAGAAGGGAATGAGCAGTTCTTC,CAISERGAGEGNEQFF
-,TRBV5-5,TRBJ1-1,-,TGTGCCAGCATCGCGTTCGAGAACACTGAAGCTTTCTTT,CASIAFENTEAFF
-,TRBV7-9,TRBJ1-2,-,TGTGCCAGCAGCTTAGGTGGGGGCGAGAGCTATGGCTACACCTTC,CASSLGGGESYGYTF
-,TRBV7-9,TRBJ2-7,few,TGTGCCAGCAGCTTAGTAGGGATCCCTGCCTCTTACGAGCAGTACTTC,CASSLVGIPASYEQYF
TRBD2,TRBV14,TRBJ2-1,-,TGTGCCAGCAGCCTAAGCGGGAGGGGGACCTACAATGAGCAGTTCTTC,CASSLSGRGTYNEQFF